The 26 T cell receptor beta chains reported below all come from one sample, sequenced in a study of human T cells and chemical hapten exposure. TCRdb redid the calling of the RACE reads with MiXCR, one entry per CDR3 protein. This table has 340,000 or so distinct CDR3 sequences, around 6.9% appearing once. Time point of the sample: patch test 1, 2 weeks after DPC sensitization. The treatment denotes: therapeutic diphenylcyclopropenone sensitization with weekly scalp DPC. Here the sequenced sample was whole blood, taken in connection with sensitization to the hapten diphenylcyclopropenone (DPC). Receptor source: a woman between 18 and 30 years old with alopecia areata. Some clones in this sample may be carry-over from other donors' samples.

The rearrangement links TRBV18 to TRBJ1-2; 7 bases align to TRBD1. CDR1 is KGHSH and CDR2 is LQKENI in the germline V gene. After removal of 6 bases from V and 3 bases from J, the junction contained 7 bases not matched to a gene. CDR3 length equals 14 residues. The CDR3 DNA follows: TGTGCCAGCTCGCCTAACACAGGGGACTATGGCTACACCTTC. Translation: CASSPNTGDYGYTF. Complete variable domain (other parts from reference TRBV18 and TRBJ1-2): NAGVMQNPRHLVRRRGQEARLRCSPMKGHSHVYWYRQLPEEGLKFMVYLQKENIIDESGMPKERFSAEFPKEGPSILRIQQVVRGDSAAYFCASSPNTGDYGYTFGSGTRLTVV.

The chain uses TRBV6-2 or TRBV6-3 and TRBJ1-1; 7 positions agree with TRBD1. Losses at the gene ends were 5 bases for V and 4 bases for J; bases not matched to a gene: 10. Germline CDR1 is MNHEY and CDR2 is SVGEGT. The CDR3 sequence is 15 residues long. The CDR3 region is CASSRQGGGSTEAFF. CDR3 DNA: TGTGCCAGCAGTCGCCAGGGGGGCGGCAGCACTGAAGCTTTCTTT.

This clonotype was picked up many times. The chain combines TRBV20-1 with TRBJ2-7; possibly TRBD1 for D (5 bases). Germline-derived CDR1 and CDR2 are DFQATT and SNEGSKA (reference sequence). Trimming took off 0 bases at V and 4 bases at J, with 7 bases between the two ends. The CDR3 contains 12 residues. The CDR3, as DNA: TGCAGTGCTAGAGACAGGGTGTACGAGCAGTACTTC. Its translation is CSARDRVYEQYF.

This clonotype was found a few times. The chain carries TRBV5-1 and TRBJ1-5; 12 nucleotides align to TRBD1. The CDR3 sequence is 16 residues long. Trimming removed 4 bases from V and 7 bases from J; junction bases left unmatched: 9. Germline CDR1 reads SGHRS; CDR2 reads YFSETQ. CDR3 sequence reads: CASSPGTGGGEQPQHF. The CDR3 DNA reads TGCGCCAGCAGCCCCGGGACAGGGGGCGGCGAGCAGCCCCAGCATTTT. The full variable domain, rest sourced from reference TRBV5-1 and TRBJ1-5, is KAGVTQTPRYLIKTRGQQVTLSCSPISGHRSVSWYQQTPGQGLQFLFEYFSETQRNKGNFPGRFSGRQFSNSRSEMNVSTLELGDSALYLCASSPGTGGGEQPQHFGDGTRLSIL.

The genes are TRBV7-2 and TRBJ2-2, with D perhaps being TRBD1 or TRBD2 (5 bases each). The CDR3 is made up of 16 amino acids. Germline assignment: CDR1 SGHTA and CDR2 FQGNSA. The germline V and J ends were trimmed by 3 bases and 0 bases, with 11 bases remaining between them. The CDR3 bases are TGTGCCAGCAGCTTCTCCGGGACGGCGAACACCGGGGAGCTGTTTTTT. Translation gives CASSFSGTANTGELFF.

This chain joins TRBV7-8 and TRBJ2-1; 9 bases map to TRBD2. The V segment lost 1 base and the J segment 6 bases; nucleotides outside the gene matches: 4. Germline-derived CDR1 and CDR2 are SGHVS and FQNEAQ. The CDR3 covers 15 residues. In DNA form, the CDR3 reads TGTGCCAGCAGCTTAGTGGGCGGGGGGGGCAATGAGCAGTTCTTC. Encoded protein: CASSLVGGGGNEQFF.

The sample holds a few counts of this clonotype. This sequence joins TRBV7-2 and TRBJ2-5; D is possibly TRBD1 (6 bases). The length of the CDR3 is 13 residues. V lost 6 bases and J 1 base, leaving 9 bases between the germline ends. Germline CDR1 is SGHTA and CDR2 is FQGNSA. The CDR3 bases are TGTGCCAGCAGAAAGACAGGCCAAGAGACCCAGTACTTC. Residues: CASRKTGQETQYF.

In its sample, this clonotype was seen a few times. The chain recombines TRBV29-1 with TRBJ2-3, with D unresolved. This CDR3 contains 15 residues. Trimming took 3 bases from V and 2 from J, leaving 15 bases between them. Germline CDR1 and CDR2: SQVTM and ANQGSEA. CDR3 bases: TGCAGCGTTGATGTTCGGCAAACCATCACAGATACGCAGTATTTT. It specifies CSVDVRQTITDTQYF.

Concerning this clonotype: An end of the junction does not agree with germline; a read error may underlie this. The chain carries TRBV6-5 and TRBJ1-5; D might be TRBD1 (6 bases). Looked up from germline, CDR1 is MNHEY and CDR2 is SVGAGI. The CDR3 loop spans 13 amino acids. CDR3 nucleotides: TGTGCCAGCAGTCGGGACACGAATCGGCCCCAGCATTTT. Residues: CASSRDTNRPQHF.

This clonotype appeared many times. J is TRBJ2-1 and V is TRBV6-2 or TRBV6-3; no firm D call. Per the germline V gene, CDR1 is MNHEY and CDR2 is SVGEGT. Trimming removed 2 bases at V and 15 bases at J, with 14 bases between. This CDR3 spans 12 amino acids. In DNA form, the CDR3 reads TGTGCCAGCAGTTACCCCCCGAGGTCAGTGTTCTTC. It codes for CASSYPPRSVFF.

This clonotype was detected only a few times. The chain joins TRBV6-6 to TRBJ2-1; weak D call: TRBD2 (6 bases). V was shortened by 9 bases and J by 3 bases, with 24 bases between the two germline ends. CDR1 and CDR2 from the germline V gene are MNHNY and SVGAGI (reference sequence). The CDR3 loop spans 17 amino acids. The CDR3, as DNA: TGTGCCAGTTCACGGGACGGACACCCGGACTACTACAATGAGCAGTTCTTC. As protein: CASSRDGHPDYYNEQFF.

This clonotype was found many times. The gene calls are TRBV11-2 and TRBJ2-3; D perhaps matches TRBD1 (5 bases). Trimming took off 1 base at V and 6 bases at J, with 14 bases between the two ends. CDR3 length: 15 residues. CDR1 is SGHAT and CDR2 is FQNNGV in the germline V gene. The CDR3 DNA is TGTGCCAGCAGCTTAGGGGGCAGGGTTATCGATACGCAGTATTTT. It translates to CASSLGGRVIDTQYF.

This clonotype was seen a few times. The chain carries TRBV7-8 and TRBJ1-3; D not resolved. The CDR3 extends over 15 amino acids. Germline assignment: CDR1 SGHVS and CDR2 FQNEAQ. Trimming took 5 bases from V and 0 from J, leaving 11 bases between them. Written as DNA, the CDR3 is TGTGCCAGCAGCGTCGGACGGTCCTCTGGAAACACCATATATTTT. This gives the protein CASSVGRSSGNTIYF.

This sequence joins TRBV2 and TRBJ2-5; TRBD1 is a possible D gene (6 bases). The CDR3 extends over 15 amino acids. The V end was cut by 7 bases, the J end by 5 bases, with 20 bases between. Germline V lookup: CDR1 SNHLY, CDR2 FYNNEI. The CDR3 here is CASKGPQGRRETQYF. CDR3 DNA sequence: TGTGCCAGCAAAGGTCCCCAGGGGCGAAGGGAGACCCAGTACTTC.

The sample holds a few counts of this clonotype. The chain is built from TRBV6-5 and TRBJ2-3, with 8 positions matching TRBD2. Trimming took 1 base from V and 5 from J; bases not matched to a gene: 8. CDR1 and CDR2 (germline): MNHEY, SVGAGI. This CDR3 is 16 amino acids long. The chain's CDR3 is CASSYWGGGIGDTQYF. Here the CDR3 DNA reads TGTGCCAGCAGTTACTGGGGCGGGGGGATCGGAGATACGCAGTATTTT.

This chain joins TRBV4-2 and TRBJ1-6; D is unresolved. This CDR3 comprises 16 residues. CDR1 is LGHNA and CDR2 is YNFKEQ in the germline V gene. V was cut by 0 bases and J by 7 bases, with 13 bases left in between. This CDR3 is CASSQDGVTGNSPLHF. DNA of the CDR3: TGTGCCAGCAGCCAAGATGGGGTGACGGGGAATTCACCCCTCCACTTT.

This clonotype was seen many times. The chain recombines TRBV7-3 with TRBJ2-7, with D tentatively TRBD1 (6 bases). This CDR3 has 13 residues. Germline CDR1 SGHTA, CDR2 FQGTGA. V was pared by 6 bases and J by 4 bases, with 13 bases between. The CDR3 reads CASSFQQGYEQYF. Written as DNA, the CDR3 is TGTGCCAGCAGTTTTCAACAGGGATACGAGCAGTACTTC.

This clonotype has only a few counts. The chain recombines TRBV12-3 or TRBV12-4 with TRBJ1-5, with D possibly matching TRBD1 (5 bases). V shed 4 bases and J shed 3 bases, with 10 bases lying between them. The CDR3 is 14 residues long. This CDR3 is CASSSLTVNQPQHF. DNA for the CDR3: TGTGCCAGCAGTTCCCTGACAGTCAATCAGCCCCAGCATTTT.

This sequence joins TRBV18 and TRBJ1-5; 9 bases are shared with TRBD1. Germline CDR1 KGHSH, CDR2 LQKENI. The CDR3 spans 20 residues. The J segment lost 0 bases and the V segment lost 2 bases, leaving 14 bases of the junction unmatched. CDR3: CASSPTHYGTGTYSNQPQHF. DNA of the CDR3: TGTGCCAGCTCACCAACTCATTACGGGACAGGGACTTATAGCAATCAGCCCCAGCATTTT.

V and J are TRBV6-5 and TRBJ2-7, with 7 bases lining up with TRBD1. Unmatched junction bases numbered 12, after V lost 4 bases and J lost 3 bases. This CDR3 region has 16 residues. In germline, CDR1 is MNHEY, CDR2 SVGAGI. CDR3 bases: TGTGCCAGCAGTTCTACAAGGGGGCGCTTAAGCTACGAGCAGTACTTC. Protein sequence: CASSSTRGRLSYEQYF.

This clonotype was observed a handful of times. The chain couples TRBV6-2 or TRBV6-3 to TRBJ1-1; a weak D match, TRBD1 (5 bases). V was trimmed by 2 bases and J by 1 base, leaving 11 bases between them. CDR1 and CDR2 from the germline V gene are MNHEY and SVGEGT. The CDR3 totals 15 residues. As DNA, the CDR3 is TGTGCCAGCAGTTACAAGCCAGGGAGGAACACTGAAGCTTTCTTT. Its translation: CASSYKPGRNTEAFF.

The chain links TRBV20-1 to TRBJ1-3; D is ambiguous. Trimming stripped 3 bases from V and 0 bases from J, with 3 bases between. Germline V CDR1 and CDR2: DFQATT, SNEGSKA (reference sequence). The CDR3 loop spans 12 amino acids. CDR3 nucleotide sequence: TGCAGTGCTAGGGACTCTGGAAACACCATATATTTT. This sequence encodes CSARDSGNTIYF.

The sample holds a few counts of this clonotype. V usage is TRBV4-3 and J usage is TRBJ2-3, with D maybe TRBD1 (6 bases). Looked up from germline, CDR1 is LGHNA and CDR2 is YSLEER. This CDR3 is built from 15 residues. The V and J ends lost 0 bases and 2 bases respectively, with 9 bases between them. CDR3 DNA: TGCGCCAGCAGCCAAGAGGACAGTTACACAGATACGCAGTATTTT. Residues: CASSQEDSYTDTQYF.

The rearrangement uses TRBV6-2 or TRBV6-3 and TRBJ2-3; 9 bases are shared with TRBD2. The CDR3 sequence is 16 residues long. J lost 1 base, V lost 1 base, and 3 bases had no gene match. Germline V gene data show CDR1 as MNHEY and CDR2 as SVGEGT. The CDR3 DNA reads TGTGCCAGCAGTTACTACGCTAGCGGGGGCACAGATACGCAGTATTTT. This sequence encodes CASSYYASGGTDTQYF.

This clonotype was seen many times. The chain has TRBV5-1 and TRBJ2-5; D is perhaps TRBD2 (6 bases). Germline V gives CDR1 SGHRS, CDR2 YFSETQ. This CDR3 is built from 13 residues. The V and J ends lost 3 bases and 0 bases respectively, with 6 bases between them. CDR3 protein: CASSWDYQETQYF. CDR3 nucleotide sequence: TGCGCCAGCAGCTGGGACTACCAAGAGACCCAGTACTTC. The complete variable domain, with remaining parts taken from reference TRBV5-1 and TRBJ2-5, reads KAGVTQTPRYLIKTRGQQVTLSCSPISGHRSVSWYQQTPGQGLQFLFEYFSETQRNKGNFPGRFSGRQFSNSRSEMNVSTLELGDSALYLCASSWDYQETQYFGPGTRLLVL.

This clonotype was observed a few times. The rearrangement links TRBV4-1 to TRBJ2-3; 10 bases align to TRBD2. J was trimmed by 0 bases and V by 0 bases; bases with no gene match: 12. The germline CDR1 and CDR2 sequences are MGHRA and YSYEKL. This CDR3 region has 20 residues. The CDR3 here is CASSQDPDGIAGGSTDTQYF. For the CDR3, the DNA is TGCGCCAGCAGCCAAGATCCAGATGGTATAGCGGGGGGCAGCACAGATACGCAGTATTTT.